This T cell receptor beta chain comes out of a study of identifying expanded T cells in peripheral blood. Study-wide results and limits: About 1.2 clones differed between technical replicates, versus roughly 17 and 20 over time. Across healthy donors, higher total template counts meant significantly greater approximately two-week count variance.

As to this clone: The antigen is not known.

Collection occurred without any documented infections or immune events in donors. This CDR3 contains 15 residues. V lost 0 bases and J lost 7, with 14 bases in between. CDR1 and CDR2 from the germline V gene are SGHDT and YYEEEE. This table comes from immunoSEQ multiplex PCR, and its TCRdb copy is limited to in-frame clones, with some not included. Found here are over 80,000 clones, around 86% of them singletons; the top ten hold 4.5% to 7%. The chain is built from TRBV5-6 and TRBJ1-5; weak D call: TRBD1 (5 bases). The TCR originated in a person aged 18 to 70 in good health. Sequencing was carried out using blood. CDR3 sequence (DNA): TGTGCCAGCAGCTTGGGCCAGGGCGTTCGCCAGCCCCAGCATTTT. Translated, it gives CASSLGQGVRQPQHF.